Presented here are 28 T cell receptor beta chains from one specimen sequenced in a study of OX40 agonist ivuxolimab in advanced cancers. TCRdb keeps only in-frame clones here, not all; method: immunoSEQ multiplex PCR. The profile shows 35,000 or so clones, roughly 87% of them singletons. The specimen was CD4+ or CD8+ T cells sorted from blood, collected in a trial of the OX40 agonist ivuxolimab. These receptors were collected from an adult with an advanced solid tumor such as melanoma, head and neck, liver or kidney cancer.

The genes are TRBV6-6 and TRBJ2-5, with 8 nucleotides matching TRBD1. V dropped 6 bases and J dropped 5; count of bases not matched to a gene: 5. The CDR3 is 13 amino acids. CDR1 and CDR2 from the germline V gene are MNHNY and SVGAGI (reference sequence). The DNA for the CDR3 is TGTGCCAGCAGCCCAGGGGGCGGGGAGACCCAGTACTTC. It is translated as CASSPGGGETQYF.

The chain uses TRBV6-5 and TRBJ2-7, with TRBD1 as a possible D gene (5 bases). Deletions cut 2 bases from V and 7 bases from J, with 9 bases between. CDR3 length: 12 amino acids. Germline assignment: CDR1 MNHEY and CDR2 SVGAGI. CDR3 bases: TGTGCCAGCAGTTACAGGGCAGGGGAGCAGTACTTC. Protein sequence: CASSYRAGEQYF.

The genes are TRBV29-1 and TRBJ1-1, with D tentatively TRBD1 (5 bases). The germline V gene has CDR1 SQVTM and CDR2 ANQGSEA. The CDR3 is 13 residues long. V was pared by 3 bases and J by 0 bases, with 8 bases between. The CDR3 DNA sequence: TGCAGCGTTGATGGGGGGATGAACACTGAAGCTTTCTTT. As protein: CSVDGGMNTEAFF.

The gene calls are TRBV20-1 and TRBJ2-1; D gene unclear. CDR1 is DFQATT and CDR2 is SNEGSKA in the germline V gene (reference sequence). The CDR3 extends over 11 amino acids. V lost 2 bases and J 9 bases, leaving 8 bases between the germline ends. The DNA for the CDR3 is TGCAGTGCTAGATTAAGGATTGAGCAGTTCTTC. Translation: CSARLRIEQFF.

The chain employs TRBV4-1 and TRBJ2-2; D may be TRBD1 or TRBD2 (6 bases each). Germline V gene data show CDR1 as MGHRA and CDR2 as YSYEKL. V shed 0 bases and J shed 4 bases, with 12 bases lying between them. This CDR3 is built from 16 residues. CDR3 sequence (DNA): TGCGCCAGCAGCCAAGATGGGGGGCTTGGCACCGGGGAGCTGTTTTTT. Its translation is CASSQDGGLGTGELFF.

The rearrangement links TRBV5-4 to TRBJ1-1; no definite D call. CDR3 length: 11 residues. Germline V gene data show CDR1 as SGHNT and CDR2 as YYREEE (reference sequence). V lost 4 bases and J lost 8, with 9 bases in between. CDR3 sequence: CASSQNREAFF. The CDR3, as DNA: TGTGCCAGCAGCCAGAATCGAGAAGCTTTCTTT.

The rearrangement uses TRBV7-6 and TRBJ2-7; 12 bases line up with TRBD2. The CDR3 is 14 residues long. The V and J ends lost 4 bases and 7 bases, in that order; junction bases with no gene match: 5. Germline V gene data show CDR1 as SGHVS and CDR2 as FNYEAQ. The CDR3 region is CASSSSGGAGEQYF. The CDR3 DNA sequence: TGTGCCAGCAGCTCTAGCGGGGGGGCTGGAGAGCAGTACTTC.

CDR3 DNA sequence: TGTGCCAGCAGCTTAGAACGCCAGGGTATCAGCTATGGCTACACCTTC. Its protein is CASSLERQGISYGYTF. V is TRBV11-2 and J is TRBJ1-2; D perhaps matches TRBD1 (5 bases). Per the germline V gene, CDR1 is SGHAT and CDR2 is FQNNGV. Deletions cut 0 bases from V and 4 bases from J, with 15 bases between. The CDR3 is made up of 16 amino acids.

The chain carries TRBV5-6 and TRBJ1-5; D gene unclear. V lost 7 bases, J lost 0 bases, and 17 bases lay in between. The germline V gene has CDR1 SGHDT and CDR2 YYEEEE. CDR3 size: 16 residues. CDR3 nucleotides: TGTGCCAGCTTAACCCCCCGTTTTTATAGCAATCAGCCCCAGCATTTT. Its protein is CASLTPRFYSNQPQHF.

The CDR3 protein is CASSFRQPTNEKLFF. DNA for the CDR3: TGTGCCAGCAGCTTTCGACAGCCTACTAATGAAAAACTGTTTTTT. The chain employs TRBV5-4 and TRBJ1-4, with D possibly being TRBD1 (5 bases). Germline CDR1 is SGHNT and CDR2 is YYREEE (reference sequence). V lost 2 bases and J lost 2, with 10 bases in between. This CDR3 contains 15 residues.

On this clone: Other DNA sequences within the sample encode an identical CDR3. The chain recombines TRBV6-6 with TRBJ1-1; D is possibly TRBD1 (5 bases). The length of the CDR3 is 13 residues. In germline, CDR1 is MNHNY, CDR2 SVGAGI (reference sequence). V was trimmed by 0 bases and J by 5 bases, leaving 7 bases between them. The CDR3 loop is CASSYSGGTEAFF. The CDR3 coding sequence is TGTGCCAGCAGTTACTCTGGGGGAACTGAAGCTTTCTTT.

This clone was seen a few times. CDR3 nucleotides: TGTGCCTGGCGGTACTGGACAGGGGGAACTGAAGCTTTCTTT. Protein product: CAWRYWTGGTEAFF. The V gene is TRBV30, the J gene TRBJ1-1; 10 nucleotides align to TRBD1. CDR1 and CDR2 from the germline V gene are GTSNPN and SVGIG (reference sequence). J was trimmed by 5 bases and V by 5 bases; bases with no gene match: 8. The CDR3 length is 14 residues.

The chain uses TRBV27 and TRBJ2-7, with 7 nucleotides matching TRBD1. CDR3 length: 12 amino acids. Germline V lookup: CDR1 MNHEY, CDR2 SMNVEV (reference sequence). The V segment lost 5 bases and the J segment 5 bases; nucleotides outside the gene matches: 3. The DNA of the CDR3 is TGTGCCAGCAGTCAGACAGGGAACGAGCAGTACTTC. Translation: CASSQTGNEQYF.

The gene calls are TRBV25-1 and TRBJ2-1, with 8 bases lining up with TRBD1. Trimming at V came to 4 bases and at J to 3 bases, leaving 5 bases not matched to a gene. This CDR3 region has 15 residues. Germline CDR1 and CDR2: MGHDK and SYGVNS. CDR3 loop: CASSGSGQVYNEQFF. CDR3 in DNA: TGTGCCAGCAGTGGCTCGGGACAGGTCTACAATGAGCAGTTCTTC.

The chain links TRBV18 to TRBJ2-3; no definite D call. Per germline, CDR1 KGHSH and CDR2 LQKENI. V was trimmed by 6 bases and J by 0 bases, leaving 13 bases between them. There are 15 residues in the CDR3. The CDR3 protein is CASSLTAMSTDTQYF. CDR3 coding DNA: TGTGCCAGCTCCCTGACTGCAATGAGCACAGATACGCAGTATTTT.

This rearrangement joins TRBV7-9 to TRBJ1-1; possible D gene TRBD1, 5 bases. V was shortened by 5 bases and J by 1 base, with 8 bases between the two germline ends. Germline loops: CDR1 SEHNR, CDR2 FQNEAQ (reference sequence). This CDR3 has 13 amino acids. The CDR3 DNA reads TGTGCCAGCAGCCCGACAGAGAACACTGAAGCTTTCTTT. It is translated as CASSPTENTEAFF.

The J gene is TRBJ1-1, the V gene TRBV4-3, with D possibly being TRBD1 (6 bases). With 4 bases removed from V and 6 bases from J, the gap between germline ends came to 15 bases. Looked up from germline, CDR1 is LGHNA and CDR2 is YSLEER. The CDR3 is 14 residues long. The CDR3 DNA follows: TGCGCCAGCAGCCTAATACAGGGTATGCCTGAAGCTTTCTTT. It translates to CASSLIQGMPEAFF.

By sample fraction, this clone is medium-sized. The genes are TRBV30 and TRBJ1-5; 9 bases line up with TRBD1. With 4 bases clipped from V and 6 bases from J, the junction kept 7 bases outside the gene matches. The CDR3 sequence is 14 residues long. Per the germline V gene, CDR1 is GTSNPN and CDR2 is SVGIG (reference sequence). The chain's CDR3 is CAWTRTGVSQPQHF. The CDR3 coding sequence is TGTGCCTGGACTAGGACAGGGGTAAGTCAGCCCCAGCATTTT.

The chain is built from TRBV19 and TRBJ2-1, with D possibly TRBD1 on 6 matching bases. The CDR3 runs 13 residues. Germline lookup yields CDR1 LNHDA and CDR2 SQIVND (reference sequence). V was clipped by 6 bases and J by 6 bases, with 12 bases between them. The CDR3 DNA follows: TGTGCCAGTAGAGGGGGAAGAGGCAATGAGCAGTTCTTC. Translation: CASRGGRGNEQFF.

This chain joins TRBV7-8 and TRBJ1-3, with D possibly matching TRBD1 (6 bases). The CDR3 length is 17 residues. The germline CDR1 and CDR2 sequences are SGHVS and FQNEAQ. V lost 1 base to trimming and J lost 2 bases, with 15 bases between them. In DNA form, the CDR3 reads TGTGCCAGCAGCTTAGTACAGGGCACTCTTCCTGGAAACACCATATATTTT. Translation gives CASSLVQGTLPGNTIYF.

There are a few counts of this clone. The chain couples TRBV6-4 to TRBJ2-3; no clear D gene. The germline gives CDR1 MRHNA, CDR2 SNTAGT. CDR3 size: 13 residues. With 4 bases removed from V and 1 base from J, the gap between germline ends came to 6 bases. The CDR3 bases are TGTGCCAGCAGTGGGGATGGCACAGATACGCAGTATTTT. Its translation: CASSGDGTDTQYF.

The chain carries TRBV5-6 and TRBJ2-5; 11 positions match TRBD2. The CDR3 is made up of 16 amino acids. V trimming: 4 bases; J trimming: 5 bases; junction bases outside the gene matches: 10. Germline V lookup: CDR1 SGHDT, CDR2 YYEEEE. The CDR3 loop is CASSPRGSGGAETQYF. In DNA, the CDR3 is TGTGCCAGCAGCCCTCGGGGTAGCGGGGGGGCCGAGACCCAGTACTTC.

V and J are TRBV2 and TRBJ2-1; 10 bases align to TRBD2. CDR3 length: 16 residues. V lost 3 bases, J lost 7 bases, and 9 bases stayed unmatched. The germline CDR1 and CDR2 sequences are SNHLY and FYNNEI. DNA of the CDR3: TGTGCCAGCAGTGAGATATCAGCGGGGGGGCCTAATGAGCAGTTCTTC. Encoded protein: CASSEISAGGPNEQFF.

This chain connects TRBV16 to TRBJ2-7; D might be TRBD1 or TRBD2, each matching 5 bases. The V gene lost 2 bases and the J gene lost 6 bases, with 11 bases spanning the gap. The CDR3 covers 13 residues. The germline V gene has CDR1 KGHSY and CDR2 FQNENV. CDR3 in amino acids: CASSQALGTEQYF. CDR3 bases: TGTGCCAGCAGCCAAGCGTTGGGGACCGAGCAGTACTTC.

V and J are TRBV5-6 and TRBJ1-5; D gene ambiguous. Trimming shortened V by 3 bases and J by 7 bases, and 8 bases separated the two germline ends. The CDR3 spans 12 residues. CDR1 SGHDT and CDR2 YYEEEE come from the germline V gene. In DNA form, the CDR3 reads TGTGCCAGCAGCTCGATGGACCAGCCCCAGCATTTT. Its translation is CASSSMDQPQHF.

CDR3 DNA: TGTGCCAGCAGTCCTGGACAGCTATACGAGCAGTACTTC. This translates into CASSPGQLYEQYF. The chain joins TRBV6-5 to TRBJ2-7; D might be TRBD1 (6 bases). This CDR3 spans 13 amino acids. CDR1 is MNHEY and CDR2 is SVGAGI in the germline V gene. Trimming shortened V by 5 bases and J by 4 bases, and 12 bases separated the two germline ends.

This sequence joins TRBV15 and TRBJ2-7; D is unclear. The CDR3 extends over 13 amino acids. Germline V gene sequence: CDR1 LNHNV, CDR2 YYDKDF (reference sequence). V lost 0 bases to trimming and J lost 2 bases, with 5 bases between them. DNA for the CDR3: TGTGCCACCAGCAGAGACGGTACCTACGAGCAGTACTTC. Encoded protein: CATSRDGTYEQYF.

The rearrangement joins TRBV27 to TRBJ2-5, with a tentative D call TRBD2 (6 bases). CDR1 MNHEY and CDR2 SMNVEV come from the germline V gene (reference sequence). V was cut by 4 bases and J by 5 bases, with 17 bases left in between. The CDR3 extends over 15 amino acids. DNA of the CDR3: TGTGCCAGCAGTTCCCCGCTTGGCGGGGTGGAGACCCAGTACTTC. Protein product: CASSSPLGGVETQYF.